These T cell receptor beta chains were read from a single sample in a study of untreated major depressive disorder. The method was immunoSEQ multiplex PCR; TCRdb's version includes in-frame clones alone and lacks a portion of them. Among under 25,000 clones, more than 85% were seen once, and the ten largest hold approximately 0.6%. Sequencing used CD4+ T cells from PBMCs. These receptors all come from a middle-aged woman with major depressive disorder. CDR3s include the opening cysteine and the closing phenylalanine or tryptophan. Fields, in order: D gene, J gene, clone size, V gene, CDR3 DNA, CDR3 protein. The D gene is left open where the match is weak. Not every row has a clone size; where given, it reads once, few, many or a size class.

>TRBD1|TRBJ1-1|.|TRBV9
TGTGCCAGCAGCGTCCCAATGACAGGGGGCTACACTGAAGCTTTCTTT
CASSVPMTGGYTEAFF
>.|TRBJ2-5|.|TRBV5-1
TGCGCCAGCAGCGAGTCCGGAGAGACCCAGTACTTC
CASSESGETQYF
>TRBD1|TRBJ1-1|.|TRBV19
TGTGCCAGTAGGACCCGACAGGGGCTGTTGAACACTGAAGCTTTCTTT
CASRTRQGLLNTEAFF
>TRBD2|TRBJ2-3|.|TRBV10-2
TGCGCCGGGGGGACTAGCGGGAGGACAGATACGCAGTATTTT
CAGGTSGRTDTQYF
>.|TRBJ1-5|.|TRBV30
TGTGCCTGGGGGCTAGGACAGAGAAATCAGCCCCAGCATTTT
CAWGLGQRNQPQHF
>.|TRBJ1-1|.|TRBV18
TGTGCCAGCTCACCCTGGACAGAGAACACTGAAGCTTTCTTT
CASSPWTENTEAFF
>TRBD1|TRBJ1-2|.|TRBV19
TGTGCCAGTAGTATTGACAGGGGATCTATCTATGGCTACACCTTC
CASSIDRGSIYGYTF
>.|TRBJ1-2|.|TRBV2
TGTGCCAGCAGTGATCAAGCGGCAGTCTATGGCTACACCTTC
CASSDQAAVYGYTF
>.|TRBJ2-4|.|TRBV30
TGTGCCTCCAACCAGGGAGGAGTAGTGCGGGCCAAAAACATTCAGTACTTC
CASNQGGVVRAKNIQYF
>.|TRBJ1-1|.|TRBV6-5
TGTGCCAGCAGTCCACCGCCGACAGAGAACACTGAAGCTTTCTTT
CASSPPPTENTEAFF
>.|TRBJ2-2|once|TRBV29-1
TGCAGCGTTCATACCCGAACTGCGAGGGGAATCCCCGGGGAGCTGTTTTTT
CSVHTRTARGIPGELFF
>.|TRBJ2-7|.|TRBV6-5
TGTGCCAGCAGTCGGCTGGGGGGTGGGCACGAGCAGTACTTC
CASSRLGGGHEQYF
>TRBD1|TRBJ1-2|.|TRBV28
TGTGCCAGTCACAAGAGGGACAGAAACTATGGCTACACCTTC
CASHKRDRNYGYTF
>TRBD1|TRBJ1-2|.|TRBV5-4
TGTGCCAGCAGCTTCGGGACAGGGGGATCTCCTGGCTACACCTTC
CASSFGTGGSPGYTF
>.|TRBJ1-1|once|TRBV6-6
TGTGCCAGCAGCCCGAGGACGGGAGTGAACACTGAAGCTTTCTTT
CASSPRTGVNTEAFF
>.|TRBJ1-2|.|TRBV19
TGTGCCAGTACAGACAGGACCGGATACGACTACACCTTC
CASTDRTGYDYTF
>.|TRBJ1-5|.|TRBV6-4
TGTGCCAGCAGCCCGGGCACCCATGGCAATCAGCCCCAGCATTTT
CASSPGTHGNQPQHF
>.|TRBJ1-1|.|TRBV29-1
TGCAGCGTTAGGGGGGGCTATGAAGCTTTCTTT
CSVRGGYEAFF
>TRBD2|TRBJ2-1|.|TRBV19
TGTGCCAGTAGTACCGGGACTAGCGGGAGCTCCTACAATGAGCAGTTCTTC
CASSTGTSGSSYNEQFF
>.|TRBJ2-1|.|TRBV5-4
TGTGCCAGCAGCTCACGAAGCGATGAGCAGTTCTTC
CASSSRSDEQFF
>TRBD1|TRBJ1-2|.|TRBV6-5
TGTGCCAGCAGTTACTTGGGACAGGGGAACTATGGCTACACCTTC
CASSYLGQGNYGYTF
>.|TRBJ1-2|.|TRBV10-3
TGTGCCATCGCCAAAGAGGGCCCTAACTATGGCTACACCTTC
CAIAKEGPNYGYTF
>TRBD2|TRBJ2-3|.|TRBV29-1
TGCAGCGTTGTAAAGCGGGGGACAGATACGCAGTATTTT
CSVVKRGTDTQYF
>.|TRBJ1-5|.|TRBV30
TGTGCCTGGAGTGATCGGGGGGGCCTTAATCAGCCCCAGCATTTT
CAWSDRGGLNQPQHF